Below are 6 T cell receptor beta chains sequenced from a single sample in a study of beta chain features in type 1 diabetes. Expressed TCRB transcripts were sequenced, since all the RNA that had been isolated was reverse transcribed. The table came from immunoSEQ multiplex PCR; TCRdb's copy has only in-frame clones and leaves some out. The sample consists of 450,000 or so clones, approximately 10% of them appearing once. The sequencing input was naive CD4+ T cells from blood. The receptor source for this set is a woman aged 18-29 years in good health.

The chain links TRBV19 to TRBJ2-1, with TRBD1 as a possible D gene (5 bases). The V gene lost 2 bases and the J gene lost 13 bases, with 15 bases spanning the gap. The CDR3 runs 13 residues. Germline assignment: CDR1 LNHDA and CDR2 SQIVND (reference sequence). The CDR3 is CASSIRKTDEQFF. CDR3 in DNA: TGTGCCAGTAGTATAAGGAAGACAGACGAACAGTTCTTC.

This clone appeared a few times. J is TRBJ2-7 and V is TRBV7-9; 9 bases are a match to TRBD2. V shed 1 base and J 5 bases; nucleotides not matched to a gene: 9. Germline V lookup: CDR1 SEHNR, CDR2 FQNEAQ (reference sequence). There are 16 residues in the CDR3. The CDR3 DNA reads TGTGCCAGCAGCTTAGGCGGGGGGACTAGCTTCCACGAGCAGTACTTC. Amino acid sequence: CASSLGGGTSFHEQYF.

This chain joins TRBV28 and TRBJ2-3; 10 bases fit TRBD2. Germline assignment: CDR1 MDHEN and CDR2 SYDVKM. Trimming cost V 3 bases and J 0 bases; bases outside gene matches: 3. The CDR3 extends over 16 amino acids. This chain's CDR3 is CASSLGLASSTDTQYF. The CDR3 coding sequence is TGTGCCAGCAGTTTGGGACTAGCGTCTAGCACAGATACGCAGTATTTT.

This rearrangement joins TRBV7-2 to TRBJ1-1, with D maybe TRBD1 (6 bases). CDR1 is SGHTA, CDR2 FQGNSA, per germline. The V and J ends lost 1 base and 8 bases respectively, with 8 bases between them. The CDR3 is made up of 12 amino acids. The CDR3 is CASSLVRGEAFF. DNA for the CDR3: TGTGCCAGCAGCTTAGTCAGGGGAGAAGCTTTCTTT.

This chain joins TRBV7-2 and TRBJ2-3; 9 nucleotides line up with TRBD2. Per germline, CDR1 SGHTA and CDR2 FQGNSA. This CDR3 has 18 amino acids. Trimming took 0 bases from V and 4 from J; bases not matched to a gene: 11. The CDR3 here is CASSLARGGRATADTQYF. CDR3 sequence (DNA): TGTGCCAGCAGCTTAGCGCGGGGCGGGAGGGCCACCGCAGATACGCAGTATTTT.

Here the CDR3 reads CASSLNSRTGELFF. The CDR3 region has the DNA TGTGCCAGCAGCTTAAACAGTAGAACCGGGGAGCTGTTTTTT. The V gene is TRBV7-3, the J gene TRBJ2-2; D unresolved. V was pared by 1 base and J by 5 bases, with 8 bases between. The CDR3 has 14 residues. CDR1 is SGHTA and CDR2 is FQGTGA in the germline V gene.